The present T cell receptor beta chain was sequenced within a study of blood T cell repertoires in COVID-19. The V and J ends lost 3 bases and 1 base respectively, with 13 bases between them. The length of the CDR3 is 17 residues. From germline, CDR1 is LGHNA and CDR2 YSLEER. Generated by immunoSEQ multiplex PCR, the TCRdb table keeps only in-frame clones and is missing some. This table has about 360,000 clones, 80% to 90% appearing once. This clone came up a few times. The chain recombines TRBV4-3 with TRBJ2-6; tentatively, D is TRBD1 (6 bases). The specimen was peripheral blood. This TCR was recovered from a woman aged 55-69 years with COVID-19, enrolled during active disease. In nucleotides, the CDR3 is TGCGCCAGCAGCCAGATGATACAGGGATCTGGGGCCAACGTCCTGACTTTC. It is translated as CASSQMIQGSGANVLTF.